This TCR beta chain is from a study of shared clonotypes between healthy human individuals. Across the whole study: Three CD4 naive, three CD4 memory, two CD8 naive and one CD8 memory plate were used per donor.

Sequencing used immunoSEQ multiplex PCR; TCRdb keeps in-frame clones, though not all of them. Seen here are 550,000 to 850,000 clones, around two thirds observed once, and the top ten hold about 1.8%. CD4+ cells were split into CD45RA+ naive and CD45RA-negative memory subsets. This CDR3 region has 15 residues. Trimming stripped 5 bases from V and 0 bases from J, with 13 bases between. Germline values: CDR1 MNHEY, CDR2 SMNVEV (reference sequence). The specimen sequenced was memory CD4+ T cells sorted from blood. Subset noted: CD45RA-negative fraction. This clonotype was sampled from a woman aged 25-40 years in good health. This rearrangement joins TRBV27 to TRBJ1-2, with D hard to call. The CDR3 spells CASSKTRLANYGYTF. The CDR3 nucleotides are TGTGCCAGCAGTAAAACCAGGCTAGCTAACTATGGCTACACCTTC.